This paragraph reports one T cell receptor beta chain. Its antigen is undetermined. The sample comes from a study of post-analysis software for immune sequencing data. Study background: There were relapsing-remitting, secondary progressive and progressive-relapsing multiple sclerosis among the disease courses included. Study findings and constraints: Relative to controls, patients with multiple sclerosis showed significantly lower normalized Chao1 diversity. Four to six TRBV segments were more frequent in patients than controls; TRBV5-6, TRBV5-1 and TRBV20-1 belonged to this group.

TCR beta cDNA libraries included unique molecular identifiers. T cells, about 0.95 to 10 million of them, yielded about 500,000 cDNA molecules. In TCRdb, the PCR reads were re-called with MiXCR into one record per CDR3 protein. This table has hundreds of thousands of distinct CDR3 sequences, 25% to 30% appearing once. This CDR3 spans 16 amino acids. V was trimmed by 2 bases and J by 2 bases, leaving 15 bases between them. This chain connects TRBV12-3 or TRBV12-4 to TRBJ2-5; possible D gene TRBD2, 6 bases. Sequenced material: blood. This sequence was found in a girl aged 5-17 years with multiple sclerosis. CDR3 sequence (DNA): TGTGCCAGCAGTTTATTCGGGGGATTAGGGCAAGAGACCCAGTACTTC. Encoded protein: CASSLFGGLGQETQYF.